This T cell receptor (beta chain) was recovered during a study of T cell repertoires in cytomegalovirus infection. The CDR3 runs 13 residues. CDR1 is SGHKS and CDR2 is YYEKEE in the germline V gene (reference sequence). Trimming cost V 1 base and J 5 bases, with 6 bases left between them. Study-wide results and caveats: Ex vivo, HLA-C-restricted CMV-specific TCR beta clonotypes prevailed over the rest of the response.

One entry per CDR3 protein results from TCRdb running MiXCR on the reads. The sample has around 740,000 distinct CDR3 sequences; about 40% are singletons. Turning to this clonotype: What it binds is not known.

The source is a human donor in good health (CMV status not recorded). Some clones in this sample may be carry-over from other donors' samples. Material: PBMCs. The chain carries TRBV5-5 and TRBJ2-2; no clear D. The CDR3 sequence is CASSLKLTGELFF. DNA for the CDR3: TGTGCCAGCAGCTTGAAGCTAACCGGGGAGCTGTTTTTT.